This T cell receptor (beta chain) was found in a study of blood T cell repertoires in COVID-19. Overall study: Both acute and convalescent COVID-19 samples were obtained from the United States, Italy and Spain.

Per germline, CDR1 SGHKS and CDR2 YYEKEE (reference sequence). This CDR3 contains 15 residues. The junction had 2 bases not matched to a gene; V was cut back by 5 bases and J by 0 bases. Only one count was recorded for this clone. Clones were read by immunoSEQ multiplex PCR, and TCRdb kept only the in-frame ones, dropping some. The repertoire holds 200,000 to 300,000 clones, with roughly 84% as singletons. The chain recombines TRBV5-5 with TRBJ2-2; 9 nucleotides line up with TRBD1. Sequencing used peripheral blood. The receptor was isolated from a man in his sixties with acute or convalescent COVID-19. The CDR3 coding sequence is TGTGCCAGCAGGGGACAGGGATCGAACACCGGGGAGCTGTTTTTT. Encoded protein: CASRGQGSNTGELFF.